The 21 T cell receptor beta chains presented below share a single source sample, sequenced in a study of shared clonotypes between healthy human individuals (TCRdb year 2020). Library creation used the immunoSEQ multiplex PCR assay. TCRdb limited this immuneACCESS table to in-frame rearrangements with V and J called. A share of clones is missing; checked studies link under half to unresolved V genes, and the rest is unexplained. For this sample the table gives roughly 200,000 clones, of which roughly 70% were detected only once. More than 9% of the sample goes to the ten largest clones. Source material: memory CD4+ T cells sorted from blood. The sample's cell subset or site label is to be understood as: CD45RA-negative fraction. All receptors derive from a man aged 25-40 years in good health.

The chain recombines TRBV7-8 with TRBJ2-2; D is unclear. Germline CDR1 reads SGHVS; CDR2 reads FQNEAQ. V lost 5 bases to trimming and J lost 1 base, with 20 bases between them. The CDR3 consists of 18 residues. CDR3 protein: CASSVRSTVILNTGELFF. CDR3 sequence (DNA): TGTGCCAGCAGCGTCCGGAGTACCGTCATTCTGAACACCGGGGAGCTGTTTTTT.

The V call is TRBV6-5, the J call TRBJ2-3; D is unclear. The CDR3 runs to 12 residues. Germline CDR1 reads MNHEY; CDR2 reads SVGAGI. V lost 8 bases and J 2 bases, leaving 8 bases between the germline ends. The chain's CDR3 is CASHSSTDTQYF. In nucleotides, the CDR3 is TGTGCCAGCCACTCGTCCACAGATACGCAGTATTTT.

Only a few counts were recorded for this clone. The V call is TRBV29-1, the J call TRBJ2-1; 10 bases are shared with TRBD1. Looked up from germline, CDR1 is SQVTM and CDR2 is ANQGSEA. The V segment lost 6 bases and the J segment 9 bases; nucleotides outside the gene matches: 5. The CDR3 is 12 residues long. CDR3 sequence reads: CSVGQGIIEQFF. The CDR3 DNA follows: TGCAGCGTGGGACAGGGGATCATTGAGCAGTTCTTC.

The V call is TRBV10-3, the J call TRBJ2-7; 7 nucleotides agree with TRBD1. The CDR3 spans 13 residues. Germline V gives CDR1 ENHRY, CDR2 SYGVKD. After removal of 7 bases from V and 4 bases from J, the junction contained 7 bases not matched to a gene. The CDR3 DNA follows: TGTGCCATCACTCCGGACAGGCTATACGAGCAGTACTTC. Its protein product is CAITPDRLYEQYF.

The V and J genes are TRBV6-1 and TRBJ2-7; 7 bases align to TRBD2. Germline lookup yields CDR1 MNHNS and CDR2 SASEGT. Trimming cost V 8 bases and J 4 bases; bases outside gene matches: 8. CDR3 size: 13 residues. As DNA, the CDR3 is TGTGCCAGCGGATGGGAGGGCGGTTACGAGCAGTACTTC. Amino acid sequence: CASGWEGGYEQYF.

V usage is TRBV4-2 and J usage is TRBJ2-3; unclear D gene. Germline lookup yields CDR1 LGHNA and CDR2 YNFKEQ. The V end lost 1 base, the J end lost 2 bases, and 13 bases lay between the germline ends. The CDR3 is made up of 16 amino acids. The CDR3 protein is CASSQAGSWATDTQYF. Here the CDR3 DNA reads TGTGCCAGCAGCCAAGCGGGCTCTTGGGCCACAGATACGCAGTATTTT.

The gene calls are TRBV4-1 and TRBJ1-2, with a tentative D call TRBD1 (5 bases). In germline, CDR1 is MGHRA, CDR2 YSYEKL. This CDR3 contains 14 residues. V gave up 0 bases and J gave up 3 bases, with 8 bases separating them. CDR3 nucleotide sequence: TGCGCCAGCAGCCAAGAGACGGGGGACTATGGCTACACCTTC. Protein product: CASSQETGDYGYTF.

This chain links TRBV27 with TRBJ2-7, with TRBD1 as a possible D gene (6 bases). The CDR3 is 19 amino acids. Germline CDR1 and CDR2: MNHEY and SMNVEV (reference sequence). The ends were cut back, 2 bases at V and 6 bases at J, with 29 bases in the middle. CDR3 sequence reads: CASSLTSGGWDTALGEQYF. Here the CDR3 DNA reads TGTGCCAGCAGTTTAACCTCCGGCGGGTGGGACACCGCTCTGGGCGAGCAGTACTTC.

This clone turned up a few times. J is TRBJ1-2 and V is TRBV7-9; D is ambiguous. Trimming removed 2 bases at V and 1 base at J, with 5 bases between. CDR1 SEHNR and CDR2 FQNEAQ come from the germline V gene (reference sequence). CDR3 size: 13 residues. CDR3 amino acids: CASSLMGNYGYTF. CDR3 DNA sequence: TGTGCCAGCAGCTTAATGGGTAACTATGGCTACACCTTC. The variable domain in full, completed from reference TRBV7-9 and TRBJ1-2, reads DTGVSQNPRHKITKRGQNVTFRCDPISEHNRLYWYRQTLGQGPEFLTYFQNEAQLEKSRLLSDRFSAERPKGSFSTLEIQRTEQGDSAMYLCASSLMGNYGYTFGSGTRLTVV.

The sample holds one count of this clone. The chain recombines TRBV14 with TRBJ2-7; possible D gene TRBD2, 5 bases. Trimming removed 4 bases from V and 6 bases from J, with 19 bases in between. CDR1 and CDR2 from the germline V gene are SGHDN and FVKESK. The CDR3 length is 15 residues. The CDR3 is CASSPSGIRGSEQYF. The CDR3 DNA reads as TGTGCCAGCAGCCCTTCCGGGATTAGAGGGAGCGAGCAGTACTTC.

The rearrangement joins TRBV7-9 to TRBJ2-1; 9 nucleotides line up with TRBD2. Germline CDR1 reads SEHNR; CDR2 reads FQNEAQ (reference sequence). The V and J ends lost 6 bases and 3 bases, in that order; junction bases with no gene match: 9. The CDR3 contains 16 residues. The CDR3 coding sequence is TGTGCCAGCAGTAAACTGGGGACTAGCAGCTACAATGAGCAGTTCTTC. Protein sequence: CASSKLGTSSYNEQFF.

The V gene is TRBV4-1, the J gene TRBJ2-7; D is ambiguous. Between the trimmed V and J ends, which lost 0 bases and 3 bases, there was a span of 12 bases. The CDR3 is 15 amino acids. Germline loops: CDR1 MGHRA, CDR2 YSYEKL. The CDR3 nucleotides are TGCGCCAGCAGCCAAGAGCAGCATGGGTTCTACGAGCAGTACTTC. Protein product: CASSQEQHGFYEQYF.

This clone was seen only a few times. The chain combines TRBV2 with TRBJ2-3; 8 bases line up with TRBD2. With V trimmed by 2 bases and J by 1 base, 5 bases remained unmatched. CDR1 and CDR2 (germline): SNHLY, FYNNEI. The CDR3 totals 16 residues. Written as DNA, the CDR3 is TGTGCCAGCAGTGAATCGAGCGGGAGAGGCACAGATACGCAGTATTTT. It specifies CASSESSGRGTDTQYF.

The V gene is TRBV27, the J gene TRBJ1-1, with D maybe TRBD1 (5 bases). This CDR3 region has 15 residues. Trimming shortened V by 3 bases and J by 7 bases, and 18 bases separated the two germline ends. CDR1 MNHEY and CDR2 SMNVEV come from the germline V gene (reference sequence). The CDR3 coding sequence is TGTGCCAGCAGTTTGAGCGTGGGGGACCTCCATGAAGCTTTCTTT. Translating it yields CASSLSVGDLHEAFF.

The chain links TRBV29-1 to TRBJ1-5; TRBD1 might be the D (6 bases). This CDR3 region has 15 residues. V shed 4 bases and J shed 0 bases, with 13 bases lying between them. The germline gives CDR1 SQVTM, CDR2 ANQGSEA. Here the CDR3 reads CSVGGGLGSNQPQHF. The CDR3 nucleotides are TGCAGCGTTGGGGGGGGCCTGGGTAGCAATCAGCCCCAGCATTTT.

The rearrangement joins TRBV19 to TRBJ2-2, with 7 bases fitting TRBD1. Germline trimming cut 10 bases from V and 5 bases from J; bases unmatched to any gene: 10. Germline CDR1 reads LNHDA; CDR2 reads SQIVND (reference sequence). The CDR3 totals 14 residues. CDR3 DNA sequence: TGTGCCACCCAGCAGGGGGTAGGTACCGGGGAGCTGTTTTTT. Its translation: CATQQGVGTGELFF.

This clone has a single count. The genes are TRBV27 and TRBJ2-1; TRBD2 matches at 14 bases. CDR1 is MNHEY, CDR2 SMNVEV, per germline (reference sequence). The V segment lost 6 bases and the J segment 10 bases; nucleotides outside the gene matches: 5. CDR3 length: 14 amino acids. The CDR3 region has the DNA TGTGCCAGCAGGGGACTAGCGGGAGTTCAGGAGCAGTTCTTC. Its translation is CASRGLAGVQEQFF.

This chain uses TRBV7-8 with TRBJ1-4; TRBD1 matches 7 bases. From germline, CDR1 is SGHVS and CDR2 FQNEAQ. The V segment lost 5 bases and the J segment 7 bases; nucleotides outside the gene matches: 13. The CDR3 sequence is 16 residues long. The chain's CDR3 is CASSLQLQGSGEKLFF. The DNA for the CDR3 is TGTGCCAGCAGCCTTCAATTACAGGGGTCGGGTGAAAAACTGTTTTTT.

The V gene is TRBV6-1, the J gene TRBJ1-2, with 8 bases lining up with TRBD1. V was clipped by 1 base and J by 3 bases; unmatched bases: 4. CDR1 is MNHNS and CDR2 is SASEGT in the germline V gene. CDR3 length: 15 residues. The DNA for the CDR3 is TGTGCCAGCAGTGAAGGAGCAGGGGGCGACTATGGCTACACCTTC. Translating it yields CASSEGAGGDYGYTF.

The chain combines TRBV28 with TRBJ1-2, with D unresolved. This CDR3 region has 13 residues. V lost 6 bases and J lost 7, with 15 bases in between. Germline CDR1 and CDR2: MDHEN and SYDVKM. The CDR3 region is CASSQTRISGYTF. The CDR3 coding sequence is TGTGCCAGCAGCCAGACCAGGATTTCTGGCTACACCTTC.

Notes on this clone: A read error is likely here: a far larger clone is one base away. Different DNA sequences within this sample yield the same CDR3. The chain joins TRBV5-1 to TRBJ2-2, with D perhaps matching TRBD1 (6 bases). The CDR3 is 14 amino acids. Germline CDR1 SGHRS, CDR2 YFSETQ. Deletions cut 7 bases from V and 7 bases from J, with 17 bases between. The CDR3 loop is CASQEGVFGGELFF. The CDR3 DNA sequence: TGCGCCAGCCAAGAGGGGGTGTTCGGCGGGGAGCTGTTTTTT.